The 22 T cell receptor beta chains below were found in one sample sequenced in a study of blood T cell repertoires in COVID-19. Clones were sequenced by immunoSEQ multiplex PCR, and TCRdb holds only the in-frame ones, with some missing. The sample consists of some 190,000 clones, 85% to 90% of them appearing once. The sample taken for sequencing was peripheral blood. The receptors were sampled from a person aged 65 to 85 with COVID-19, enrolled during active disease.

This clone was seen only a few times. This rearrangement joins TRBV18 to TRBJ2-1, with 12 bases that match TRBD1. Germline CDR1 and CDR2: KGHSH and LQKENI. CDR3 length: 15 amino acids. J gave up 7 bases and V 3 bases, and 4 bases lay outside the gene matches. The DNA for the CDR3 is TGTGCCAGCTCACCGGGACAGGGGGCGACGAATGAGCAGTTCTTC. Its translation: CASSPGQGATNEQFF.

The chain couples TRBV7-2 to TRBJ1-2, with TRBD1 matching over 10 bases. The V gene end was trimmed by 5 bases and the J gene end by 2 bases; junction bases not matched to a gene: 11. The CDR3 is made up of 17 amino acids. The germline V gene encodes CDR1 SGHTA and CDR2 FQGNSA. This chain's CDR3 is CASSGSTGGAGNYGYTF. Here the CDR3 DNA reads TGTGCCAGCAGCGGGTCGACAGGGGGCGCCGGAAACTATGGCTACACCTTC. Combining the CDR3 with reference TRBV7-2 and TRBJ1-2 gives the whole variable domain GAGVSQSPSNKVTEKGKDVELRCDPISGHTALYWYRQSLGQGLEFLIYFQGNSAPDKSGLPSDRFSAERTGGSVSTLTIQRTQQEDSAVYLCASSGSTGGAGNYGYTFGSGTRLTVV.

The chain employs TRBV20-1 and TRBJ1-1; D call uncertain. The CDR3 loop spans 11 amino acids. The V and J ends lost 5 bases and 4 bases respectively, with 8 bases between them. From germline, CDR1 is DFQATT and CDR2 SNEGSKA (reference sequence). The DNA for the CDR3 is TGCAGTGCTGTTCCCGGCACTGAAGCTTTCTTT. Residues: CSAVPGTEAFF.

The rearrangement links TRBV4-3 to TRBJ2-4, with TRBD2 identical over 7 bases. The germline V gene has CDR1 LGHNA and CDR2 YSLEER. V trimming: 2 bases; J trimming: 3 bases; junction bases outside the gene matches: 10. The CDR3 spans 17 residues. The CDR3, as DNA: TGCGCCAGCAGCCAAACCTGGGGGGGGTTGGACAAAAACATTCAGTACTTC. It specifies CASSQTWGGLDKNIQYF.

The chain combines TRBV6-1 with TRBJ1-4; TRBD1 matches at 10 bases. The trim removed 1 base at V and 7 bases at J, leaving 3 bases unmatched. The length of the CDR3 is 15 residues. From germline, CDR1 is MNHNS and CDR2 SASEGT. CDR3 DNA sequence: TGTGCCAGCAGTGAAGGACAGGGGGCGTTTGAAAAACTGTTTTTT. Translation: CASSEGQGAFEKLFF.

This chain joins TRBV28 and TRBJ1-5; D is unresolved. This CDR3 region has 17 residues. The germline V gene has CDR1 MDHEN and CDR2 SYDVKM. V lost 5 bases and J lost 1, with 18 bases in between. The CDR3 reads CASSGHGAAQSNQPQHF. The CDR3 coding sequence is TGTGCCAGCAGTGGGCACGGAGCGGCCCAGAGCAATCAGCCCCAGCATTTT.

This clone occurred a few times. The chain carries TRBV2 and TRBJ2-3; D is uncertain. In germline, CDR1 is SNHLY, CDR2 FYNNEI. This CDR3 is 14 amino acids long. Trimming shortened V by 8 bases and J by 0 bases, and 12 bases separated the two germline ends. The CDR3 bases are TGTGCCAGCGCTACCGTTTTAAGCACAGATACGCAGTATTTT. It codes for CASATVLSTDTQYF.

The chain uses TRBV7-9 and TRBJ2-7; a possible D gene is TRBD1 (5 bases). This CDR3 is built from 14 residues. Deletions cut 4 bases from V and 2 bases from J, with 12 bases between. Per germline, CDR1 SEHNR and CDR2 FQNEAQ (reference sequence). The CDR3 loop is CASSSSRAPYEQYF. Here the CDR3 DNA reads TGTGCCAGCAGCTCTTCCAGGGCGCCCTACGAGCAGTACTTC.

The rearrangement joins TRBV9 to TRBJ1-6; perhaps TRBD1 as D (5 bases). V was trimmed by 0 bases and J by 10 bases, leaving 11 bases between them. CDR3 length: 14 residues. Germline V lookup: CDR1 SGDLS, CDR2 YYNGEE. The CDR3 bases are TGTGCCAGCAGCGTAGCGGGGGAACAATCACCCCTCCACTTT. This translates into CASSVAGEQSPLHF.

This clone was seen once. The chain recombines TRBV4-1 with TRBJ2-7, with D possibly matching TRBD1 (5 bases). Deletions cut 1 base from V and 3 bases from J, with 10 bases between. From germline, CDR1 is MGHRA and CDR2 YSYEKL. The CDR3 is made up of 14 amino acids. The CDR3 coding sequence is TGCGCCAGCAGCCAAGTGCAAGGGGACTACGAGCAGTACTTC. Its translation: CASSQVQGDYEQYF.

The rearrangement uses TRBV9 and TRBJ1-2; a possible D gene is TRBD1 (5 bases). V was trimmed by 3 bases and J by 5 bases, leaving 11 bases between them. The CDR3 extends over 13 amino acids. Germline assignment: CDR1 SGDLS and CDR2 YYNGEE. In DNA form, the CDR3 reads TGTGCCAGCAGCGGCTCAGGGATTTATGGCTACACCTTC. Protein: CASSGSGIYGYTF.

This chain connects TRBV2 to TRBJ2-2, with 7 bases identical to TRBD1. With V trimmed by 4 bases and J by 8 bases, 10 bases remained unmatched. The germline V gene encodes CDR1 SNHLY and CDR2 FYNNEI. CDR3 size: 15 residues. The CDR3 nucleotides are TGTGCCAGCAGTGCGGGACAGAACTCGTGGGGGGAGCTGTTTTTT. Its translation is CASSAGQNSWGELFF.

A single count supports this clone. This rearrangement joins TRBV7-2 to TRBJ2-3; 11 bases line up with TRBD2. With V trimmed by 3 bases and J by 3 bases, 8 bases remained unmatched. Looked up from germline, CDR1 is SGHTA and CDR2 is FQGNSA. This CDR3 is 17 amino acids long. CDR3 nucleotide sequence: TGTGCCAGCAGCTTGATAGCGGGAGGGCCCTTAACAGATACGCAGTATTTT. Amino acids: CASSLIAGGPLTDTQYF. The full variable domain, completed using reference TRBV7-2 and TRBJ2-3, is GAGVSQSPSNKVTEKGKDVELRCDPISGHTALYWYRQSLGQGLEFLIYFQGNSAPDKSGLPSDRFSAERTGGSVSTLTIQRTQQEDSAVYLCASSLIAGGPLTDTQYFGPGTRLTVL.

V is TRBV19 and J is TRBJ1-2; maybe TRBD1 (5 bases). This CDR3 has 17 residues. Germline CDR1 LNHDA, CDR2 SQIVND (reference sequence). V lost 1 base, J lost 3 bases, and 18 bases lay in between. CDR3 protein: CASSIVRSGRRDYGYTF. DNA of the CDR3: TGTGCCAGTAGTATAGTGAGGTCGGGACGGAGGGACTATGGCTACACCTTC.

V gene TRBV19 combines with J gene TRBJ2-5; 11 bases align to TRBD1. This CDR3 contains 16 residues. The V and J ends lost 5 bases and 7 bases, in that order; junction bases with no gene match: 12. The germline CDR1 and CDR2 sequences are LNHDA and SQIVND (reference sequence). DNA for the CDR3: TGTGCCAGTAGTCCCGTACCGGACAGGGGGCGGGGGACCCAGTACTTC. Translation gives CASSPVPDRGRGTQYF.

The V call is TRBV4-3, the J call TRBJ2-7; D perhaps matches TRBD2 (5 bases). With 0 bases removed from V and 4 bases from J, the gap between germline ends came to 19 bases. Germline V gene lookup returns CDR1 LGHNA and CDR2 YSLEER. The CDR3 spans 17 residues. CDR3 sequence: CASSQDLGSPPGYEQYF. CDR3 DNA: TGCGCCAGCAGCCAAGATCTAGGGAGTCCCCCAGGATACGAGCAGTACTTC.

The chain recombines TRBV19 with TRBJ2-3, with 10 bases identical to TRBD2. The germline V gene has CDR1 LNHDA and CDR2 SQIVND (reference sequence). The CDR3 contains 13 residues. V lost 10 bases to trimming and J lost 3 bases; unmatched junction nucleotides: 4. CDR3 sequence reads: CATLAGVTDTQYF. CDR3 coding DNA: TGTGCCACCCTAGCGGGGGTAACAGATACGCAGTATTTT.

The chain uses TRBV7-8 and TRBJ2-1; 8 bases fit TRBD1. CDR1 is SGHVS, CDR2 FQNEAQ, per germline. J was trimmed by 6 bases and V by 1 base; bases with no gene match: 5. The CDR3 has 15 residues. CDR3 bases: TGTGCCAGCAGCTTAGGAGGACAGGGAATCAATGAGCAGTTCTTC. It specifies CASSLGGQGINEQFF.

The rearrangement links TRBV4-3 to TRBJ1-5; a weak D match, TRBD1 (5 bases). V dropped 2 bases and J dropped 2 bases, with 13 bases sitting between them. CDR1 and CDR2 (germline): LGHNA, YSLEER. The CDR3 runs to 16 residues. Written as DNA, the CDR3 is TGCGCCAGCAGCCAATATCCAGGGATTGGCAATCAGCCCCAGCATTTT. This gives the protein CASSQYPGIGNQPQHF.

The V gene is TRBV12-3 or TRBV12-4, the J gene TRBJ2-2; D remains unclear. The CDR3 is 12 amino acids. V was pared by 5 bases and J by 6 bases, with 7 bases between. This CDR3 is CASSQIPGELFF. CDR3 coding DNA: TGTGCCAGCAGTCAGATCCCCGGGGAGCTGTTTTTT.

CDR3 region: CASSLGHTSYEQYF. DNA for the CDR3: TGTGCCAGCAGCTTAGGTCACACCTCCTACGAGCAGTACTTC. The V gene is TRBV11-2, the J gene TRBJ2-7; D call uncertain. CDR3 length: 14 amino acids. V lost 1 base, J lost 0 bases, and 7 bases lay in between. CDR1 is SGHAT and CDR2 is FQNNGV in the germline V gene.

This chain connects TRBV24-1 to TRBJ2-5; 7 nucleotides agree with TRBD1. Trimming took 6 bases from V and 6 from J; bases not matched to a gene: 6. The CDR3 sequence is 13 residues long. CDR1 is KGHDR, CDR2 SFDVKD, per germline. The CDR3 bases are TGTGCCACCAGTCGAGGGGGCGGGCAGACCCAGTACTTC. Its translation is CATSRGGGQTQYF.